The 3 T cell receptor beta chains reported below all come from one sample, sequenced in a study of T cell responses to AZD1222 COVID-19 vaccine. Data came from immunoSEQ multiplex PCR; TCRdb stores just in-frame clones and leaves some out. In the table there are about 86,000 clones, under 95% of which are singletons. The specimen comprised peripheral blood, sampled on day 0 of AZD1222 vaccination. Receptor source: an adult in good health.

The J gene is TRBJ2-2, the V gene TRBV4-2; 11 bases agree with TRBD2. Germline V gives CDR1 LGHNA, CDR2 YNFKEQ. The CDR3 is 17 residues long. The V segment lost 0 bases and the J segment 8 bases; nucleotides outside the gene matches: 8. The CDR3 sequence is CASSQDLGLADQGELFF. CDR3 bases: TGTGCCAGCAGCCAAGATCTGGGACTAGCGGACCAGGGGGAGCTGTTTTTT.

The genes are TRBV2 and TRBJ2-5; 12 positions match TRBD1. Germline assignment: CDR1 SNHLY and CDR2 FYNNEI. This CDR3 region has 16 residues. The V and J ends lost 1 base and 6 bases, in that order; junction bases with no gene match: 6. This CDR3 is CASSEEGTGGLKTQYF. The CDR3, as DNA: TGTGCCAGCAGTGAAGAAGGGACAGGGGGCTTGAAGACCCAGTACTTC.

The V call is TRBV18, the J call TRBJ1-2, with TRBD1 as a possible D gene (5 bases). The germline V gene encodes CDR1 KGHSH and CDR2 LQKENI. Trimming took 3 bases from V and 4 from J, leaving 12 bases between them. The CDR3 totals 14 residues. The CDR3 sequence is CASSPDDRPYGYTF. The CDR3, as DNA: TGTGCCAGCTCACCTGACGACAGACCCTATGGCTACACCTTC.